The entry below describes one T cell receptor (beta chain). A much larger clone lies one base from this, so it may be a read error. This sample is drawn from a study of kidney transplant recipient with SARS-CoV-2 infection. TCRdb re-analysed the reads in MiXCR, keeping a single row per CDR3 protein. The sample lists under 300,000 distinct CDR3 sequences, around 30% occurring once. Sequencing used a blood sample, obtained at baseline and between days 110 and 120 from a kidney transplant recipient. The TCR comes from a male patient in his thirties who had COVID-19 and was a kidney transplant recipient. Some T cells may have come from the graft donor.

This CDR3 reads CAWSPSASNIGELFF. In DNA, the CDR3 is TGTGCCTGGAGTCCTAGCGCTTCGAACATCGGGGAGCTGTTTTTT. This chain joins TRBV30 and TRBJ2-2; TRBD2 is a possible D gene (6 bases). The germline V gene encodes CDR1 GTSNPN and CDR2 SVGIG (reference sequence). The CDR3 is 15 residues long.